This T cell receptor beta chain was recorded in a study of blood T cell repertoires in COVID-19. Study context: The study drew acute and convalescent COVID-19 samples from the United States, Italy and Spain.

The V segment lost 3 bases and the J segment 2 bases; nucleotides outside the gene matches: 8. The CDR3 totals 16 residues. The V gene's germline CDR1 is MGHRA and CDR2 YSYEKL. Clones were read by immunoSEQ multiplex PCR, and TCRdb kept only the in-frame ones, dropping some. The table records 220,000 or so clones, roughly nine tenths of them present only once. The rearrangement joins TRBV4-1 to TRBJ2-7, with 9 bases that match TRBD1. This receptor was taken from a woman in her forties or fifties with COVID-19, enrolled during active disease. Sequenced: peripheral blood. The DNA of the CDR3 is TGCGCCAGCAGCCATGAACAGGGGGCCGGAGCCTACGAGCAGTACTTC. The encoded protein is CASSHEQGAGAYEQYF.